This is a list of T cell receptor beta chains from one sample in a study of blood T cells in healthy people across ages. TCRdb redid the calling of the 5' RACE reads with MiXCR, one entry per CDR3 protein. The sample carries about 1.8 million distinct CDR3 sequences, about 49% recorded once. The sample taken for sequencing was blood. The receptors were gathered from a woman between 40 and 50 years old in good health. Each CDR3 is given with its conserved first and last residue. A D gene is named only where the DNA matches it firmly. Not all rows give a size; the values are once, few, many and, for expanded clones, a class.

17	NA	TRBV7-2	TRBJ1-2	NA	TGTGCCAGCAGCTTAAGTGCCACGGCAGCTGGAGGATATGGCTACACCTTC	CASSLSATAAGGYGYTF
13	NA	TRBV7-2	TRBJ1-2	few	TGTGCCAGCAGCTTAGACACTTTCTATGGCTACACCTTC	CASSLDTFYGYTF
16	NA	TRBV5-1	TRBJ2-5	NA	TGCGCCAGCAGCTTGGTTGGGACCTCAGATAGGGAGACCCAGTACTTC	CASSLVGTSDRETQYF
13	NA	TRBV19	TRBJ2-4	NA	TGTGCCAGTAGTATAGGGAGATGGGGCATTCAGTACTTC	CASSIGRWGIQYF
12	NA	TRBV18	TRBJ1-5	NA	TGTGCCAGCTCACGAGCAGGGCGTGTTCAGCATTTT	CASSRAGRVQHF
15	NA	TRBV7-9	TRBJ1-2	NA	TGTGCCAGCAGCTTAGATGCCAGATCCTCTCCTGGCTACACCTTC	CASSLDARSSPGYTF
12	NA	TRBV7-9	TRBJ2-1	few	TGTGCCAGCACCCCGGCGGGGACAGAGCAGTTCTTC	CASTPAGTEQFF
16	TRBD1	TRBV5-5	TRBJ1-1	NA	TGTGCCAGCAAAGTCCAATCCGGGACAGGGAGGACTGAAGCTTTCTTT	CASKVQSGTGRTEAFF
13	TRBD1	TRBV29-1	TRBJ2-7	NA	TGCAGCGCCCTAGGGGACAGTTCCTACGAGCAGTACTTC	CSALGDSSYEQYF
15	NA	TRBV7-2	TRBJ1-5	NA	TGTGCCAGCAGCCCCTCCGGGACCGTGGATCAGCCCCAGCATTTT	CASSPSGTVDQPQHF
16	NA	TRBV7-9	TRBJ2-3	few	TGTGCCAGCAGCCCATGGAGGGGGTCGCACGCTGATACGCAGTATTTT	CASSPWRGSHADTQYF
15	NA	TRBV4-2	TRBJ2-7	few	TGTGCCAGCAGCCAAGATGTCAGGGGCTTTTACGAGCAGTACTTC	CASSQDVRGFYEQYF
13	NA	TRBV4-2	TRBJ2-4	NA	TGTGCCAGCAGCCAAAGTTGGGGAAGTGAGCAGTACTTC	CASSQSWGSEQYF
16	TRBD2	TRBV6-5	TRBJ2-7	NA	TGTGCCAGCAGTTACTCCTCTCTAGCGGGGGTTTACGAGCAGTACTTC	CASSYSSLAGVYEQYF
15	NA	TRBV13	TRBJ2-4	NA	TGTGCCAGCAGCTCCCGAAAGCTAGCCAAAAACATTCAGTACTTC	CASSSRKLAKNIQYF
12	NA	TRBV24-1	TRBJ2-5	few	TGTGCCACCAGTAGGGATTCAGGGACCCAGTACTTC	CATSRDSGTQYF
15	NA	TRBV5-1	TRBJ2-5	NA	TGCGCCAGCAGCTTGTTAGGGTTTAGTCGAGAGACCCAGTACTTC	CASSLLGFSRETQYF
16	NA	TRBV6-5	TRBJ2-5	NA	TGTGCCAGCAGTAGGGGAGACGGACCCCAATCAAGGAGCCAGTACTTC	CASSRGDGPQSRSQYF
16	NA	TRBV7-8	TRBJ1-2	NA	TGTGCCAGCATGCCCCTGGTAGGGGGTATGCTCTATGGCTACACCTTC	CASMPLVGGMLYGYTF
14	NA	TRBV18	TRBJ2-3	NA	TGTGCCAGTTCACCAAGACAGGACACAGATACGCAGTATTTT	CASSPRQDTDTQYF
14	NA	TRBV9	TRBJ1-5	few	TGTGCCAGCTCAGCACAGGGAAGCAATCAGCCCCAGCATTTT	CASSAQGSNQPQHF
15	TRBD2	TRBV10-3	TRBJ2-3	NA	TGTGCCACCAAGGGGAGCGGGGTATTCACAGATACGCAGTATTTT	CATKGSGVFTDTQYF
13	NA	TRBV6-2/TRBV6-3	TRBJ1-2	NA	TGTGCCAGCAGGAACGGAAGAAACTATGGCTACACCTTC	CASRNGRNYGYTF
12	TRBD1	TRBV20-1	TRBJ1-2	once	TGCAGTTTGCCGACAGGGGCGCTCGGCTACACCTTC	CSLPTGALGYTF
16	TRBD1	TRBV5-1	TRBJ1-2	NA	TGCGCCAGCCATATGACAGGGGGCCCGCTCCACTATGGCTACACCTTC	CASHMTGGPLHYGYTF
18	TRBD1	TRBV7-2	TRBJ2-3	NA	TGTGCCAGCAGCTCCCAACTTCTCAGGGGGATCGCGACAGATACGCAGTATTTT	CASSSQLLRGIATDTQYF
13	NA	TRBV7-9	TRBJ1-4	once	TGTGCCAGCAGCCAAGGACAGACCGAAAAACTGTTTTTT	CASSQGQTEKLFF
15	TRBD2	TRBV28	TRBJ2-5	NA	TGTGCCAGCAGTGTGACTAGCGGGGGGCTAGAGACCCAGTACTTC	CASSVTSGGLETQYF
17	NA	TRBV7-9	TRBJ2-3	NA	TGTGCCAGCAGCCGCGGGACGGGGGACCCTTGGGCAGATACGCGGTATTTT	CASSRGTGDPWADTRYF
13	TRBD1	TRBV29-1	TRBJ1-4	NA	TGCAGCGTTTTGACAGGGGTTAATGAAAAACTGTTTTTT	CSVLTGVNEKLFF
15	TRBD1	TRBV9	TRBJ1-2	once	TGTGCCAGCAGCGTAGGGGACAGGGTAGGATCTGGCTACATCTTC	CASSVGDRVGSGYIF
16	TRBD1	TRBV20-1	TRBJ2-1	NA	TGCAGTGCACATCAAGGGACAGGCGTGAAGTACAATGAGCAGTTCTTC	CSAHQGTGVKYNEQFF
15	NA	TRBV15	TRBJ2-7	NA	TGTGCCACCAGCCTGTCGACAGGCTTCTCCTACGAGCAGTACTTC	CATSLSTGFSYEQYF
14	NA	TRBV6-5	TRBJ1-6	NA	TGTGCCAGCAGTTACTCGGACAGTAATTCACCCCTCCACTTT	CASSYSDSNSPLHF
15	NA	TRBV7-9	TRBJ1-4	NA	TGTGCCAGCAGCCGAGACAGTCGAAGCAATGAAAAACTGTTTTTT	CASSRDSRSNEKLFF
14	TRBD2	TRBV20-1	TRBJ2-3	few	TGCAGTGTGGGACTAGCGGGGCCGACCGATACGCAGTATTTT	CSVGLAGPTDTQYF
16	TRBD2	TRBV20-1	TRBJ2-3	few	TGCAGTGCTAGAGATCCTAGCGGGGAGCGCACAGATACGCAGTATTTT	CSARDPSGERTDTQYF
17	NA	TRBV28	TRBJ2-5	NA	TGTGCCAGCAGTTCCCCAACTGGACTGTTCCCGGGTGGGACCCAGTACTTC	CASSSPTGLFPGGTQYF
17	TRBD2	TRBV6-1	TRBJ2-7	NA	TGTGCCAGCAGTGGCCCGGGATCGGGGGGGCTTCTTCTGGAGCAGTACTTC	CASSGPGSGGLLLEQYF
16	TRBD2	TRBV2	TRBJ2-3	NA	TGTGCCAGCATTCCCCCGACTAGCGGGCCTACAGATACGCAGTATTTT	CASIPPTSGPTDTQYF
16	NA	TRBV7-9	TRBJ1-2	NA	TGTGCCAGCAGCTTAGTTGGGGGCTTTTACAACTATGGCTACACCTTC	CASSLVGGFYNYGYTF
14	NA	TRBV6-4	TRBJ1-2	NA	TGTGCCAGCCTAAAAATGAGGGGCGACTATGGCTACACCTTC	CASLKMRGDYGYTF
14	NA	TRBV20-1	TRBJ2-5	NA	TGCAGTGCTACAGCCGGGACACTCCTTGGGACCCAGTACTTC	CSATAGTLLGTQYF
14	NA	TRBV20-1	TRBJ2-7	NA	TGCAGTGCTAGGCCCAATCAGGGCGCCTACGAGCAGTACTTC	CSARPNQGAYEQYF
16	NA	TRBV5-1	TRBJ1-1	NA	TGCGCCAGCAGCTTGGAGGTCGGGCAGCTAAACACTGAAGCTTTCTTT	CASSLEVGQLNTEAFF
15	NA	TRBV6-2/TRBV6-3	TRBJ2-7	NA	TGTGCCAGCAGTTACTCAGGGACGGTCTACAATGAGCAGTACTTC	CASSYSGTVYNEQYF
16	NA	TRBV2	TRBJ2-6	NA	TGTGCCAGTACCCGCAGTCCCCGGGCGGGGGCCAACGTCCTGACTTTC	CASTRSPRAGANVLTF
16	NA	TRBV10-3	TRBJ1-1	NA	TGTGCCATCAGTGACGAGGGCAGAGCTTCGAACACTGAAGCTTTCTTT	CAISDEGRASNTEAFF
17	TRBD1	TRBV28	TRBJ2-4	NA	TGTGCCAGCAGTTTCCTAGGACAGGGGCCAGCCAAAAACATTCAGTACTTC	CASSFLGQGPAKNIQYF
14	NA	TRBV20-1	TRBJ2-7	few	TGCAGTGCTATACCCTCGGACAGCTCCTACGAGCAGTACTTC	CSAIPSDSSYEQYF
13	TRBD2	TRBV7-9	TRBJ2-5	few	TGTGCCAGCTCCCCGGGGGGGGCCAAGACCCAGTACTTC	CASSPGGAKTQYF